The TCR beta chain described here comes from a study of shared T cell receptors in the human thymus. This CDR3 comprises 17 residues. Clones were read by immunoSEQ multiplex PCR, and TCRdb kept only the in-frame ones, dropping some. The sample records 500,000 to 550,000 clones, approximately 80% being singletons. These data also featured in a second study, about human thymus T cells. From that study: The thymus tissue came from resections taken during corrective heart surgery. Thymic and blood repertoires appeared to carry a bias in their V and J gene usage.

The source is a boy in the first two years of life with a congenital heart defect. Sequences were obtained from thymocytes. The chain has TRBV12-2 and TRBJ2-5; TRBD1, the table's D call, lacks a check against the DNA. TRBV12-2 is noted as a pseudogene. CDR3 DNA sequence: TGTGCAAGTCGCTTAGAGGTGAGGGCAGGGGGCGCGGAGACCCAGTACTTC. Residues: CASRLEVRAGGAETQYF.